What follows is one T cell receptor (beta chain) and its context. These data originate in a study of CD8+ T cells in alopecia areata. RNA was extracted and reverse transcribed into cDNA as the sequencing template. Clones were sequenced by immunoSEQ multiplex PCR, and TCRdb holds only the in-frame ones, with some missing. In the table there are around 190,000 clones, approximately 53% of which are singletons. The TCR sequence derives from a human donor in good health. What was sequenced was CD8+ T cells sorted from blood.

The CDR3 loop is CASSRDRHYEQYF. CDR3 nucleotide sequence: TGCGCCAGCAGCCGTGACAGACACTACGAGCAGTACTTC. The chain links TRBV5-1 to TRBJ2-7; D is possibly TRBD1 (5 bases). Germline-derived CDR1 and CDR2 are SGHRS and YFSETQ. The CDR3 extends over 13 amino acids. Trimming took off 4 bases at V and 3 bases at J, with 11 bases between the two ends.